This T cell receptor (beta chain) was captured in a study of immune evolution from preneoplasia to lung adenocarcinoma. Patients had resection in Japan or China between about 2013 and 2017. On this clone itself: Its cognate antigen is unknown.

Sequencing used immunoSEQ multiplex PCR; TCRdb keeps in-frame clones, though not all of them. The sample holds roughly 15,000 clones, around 86% seen once. Germline V CDR1 and CDR2: KGHSH, LQKENI. Trimming removed 0 bases from V and 4 bases from J; junction bases left unmatched: 9. CDR3 size: 17 residues. Study outcomes and limitations: Later-stage lesions appeared to have more T cells, more diversity, less clonality.

Input material: FFPE lung adenocarcinoma in situ tissue. The genes are TRBV18 and TRBJ2-3, with 8 bases fitting TRBD2. The TCR comes from a donor at least 70 years old with lung adenocarcinoma. CDR3: CASSPPSLAEGADTQYF. The CDR3 DNA reads as TGTGCCAGCTCACCACCGTCACTAGCGGAGGGGGCAGATACGCAGTATTTT.